Sequencing of this T cell receptor beta chain was carried out in a study of blood T cell repertoires in COVID-19. On the study more broadly: PBMCs, B-cell-depleted T cells, or T cells were the source of the cDNA or gDNA that made up the material.

Authors' data handling: For nucleated cells, counts were estimated from reference gene primer amplification. The repertoire was sequenced with immunoSEQ multiplex PCR; TCRdb's copy has only in-frame clones and lacks some. V and J calls and clone size are given by that table; D and trimming were obtained from the DNA. Counted here are 250,000 to 300,000 clones, 85% occurring once; the ten biggest clones make up less than 6.5%. The CDR3 consists of 13 residues. Germline V gives CDR1 MDHEN, CDR2 SYDVKM. V was trimmed by 3 bases and J by 4 bases, leaving 10 bases between them. Material: peripheral blood. The TCR comes from a man aged 50 to 60 with active or convalescent COVID-19. The chain links TRBV28 to TRBJ2-7; no definite D call. The CDR3 sequence is CASSFTGRYEQYF. The CDR3 DNA reads as TGTGCCAGCAGTTTTACTGGGCGATACGAGCAGTACTTC.